These T cell receptor beta chains were read from a single sample in a study of T cell changes during pregnancy in multiple sclerosis. Data came from immunoSEQ multiplex PCR; TCRdb stores just in-frame clones and leaves some out. Here the sample spans approximately 85,000 clones, around 93% being singletons. Source: peripheral blood, taken in the third trimester of pregnancy. The receptors originated from a female donor with multiple sclerosis, enrolled in a pregnancy study. Both conserved end residues are part of each CDR3. A D gene is named only where the DNA matches it firmly. Size is stated for part of the rows, as once, few or many counts, or as a class when the clone is expanded.

TRBD2,TRBJ2-1,many,TRBV14,CASSQDIGGASFF,TGTGCCAGCAGCCAAGATATCGGGGGGGCATCGTTCTTC
TRBD1,TRBJ2-7,NA,TRBV5-1,CASSSTGLVREQYF,TGCGCCAGCAGCTCGACAGGGCTTGTGAGGGAGCAGTACTTC
TRBD2,TRBJ2-3,NA,TRBV9,CASSQSSGGGTDTQYF,TGTGCCAGCAGCCAAAGTAGCGGGGGGGGGACAGATACGCAGTATTTT
NA,TRBJ1-1,NA,TRBV2,CASTGGTEAFF,TGTGCCAGCACCGGGGGGACTGAAGCTTTCTTT
NA,TRBJ1-1,NA,TRBV30,CAWRKEPQNTEAFF,TGTGCCTGGAGAAAGGAGCCACAGAACACTGAAGCTTTCTTT
NA,TRBJ2-1,NA,TRBV7-3,CASSPWGGQPYNEQFF,TGTGCCAGCAGCCCGTGGGGGGGGCAGCCGTACAATGAGCAGTTCTTC
TRBD2,TRBJ2-5,NA,TRBV9,CASSVESGGGQETQYF,TGTGCCAGCAGCGTAGAAAGCGGGGGGGGGCAAGAGACCCAGTACTTC
NA,TRBJ1-2,NA,TRBV30,CAWRPRAPGIANYGYTF,TGTGCCTGGAGGCCCCGGGCCCCCGGGATCGCTAACTATGGCTACACCTTC
TRBD1,TRBJ2-2,NA,TRBV9,CASSVVDRAAAGELFF,TGTGCCAGCAGCGTAGTAGACAGGGCGGCAGCCGGGGAGCTGTTTTTT
NA,TRBJ1-1,once,TRBV11-2,CASSLVGDTMNTEAFF,TGTGCCAGCAGCTTAGTAGGGGACACCATGAACACTGAAGCTTTCTTT
NA,TRBJ2-7,NA,TRBV29-1,CSVEDLSYEQYF,TGCAGCGTTGAAGATCTTTCCTACGAGCAGTACTTC
NA,TRBJ1-1,NA,TRBV7-8,CASSFSEGVGVVNTEAFF,TGTGCCAGCAGTTTTTCCGAGGGGGTTGGCGTGGTGAACACTGAAGCTTTCTTT
TRBD1,TRBJ1-2,NA,TRBV5-1,CASSSLGGRGDGYTF,TGCGCCAGCAGCTCCCTAGGCGGCAGGGGGGATGGCTACACCTTC
TRBD1,TRBJ2-7,NA,TRBV11-2,CASSQRTGGRREQYF,TGTGCCAGCAGCCAGAGGACAGGGGGAAGGCGCGAGCAGTACTTC
TRBD2,TRBJ2-1,NA,TRBV7-9,CAISGTSVYNEQFF,TGTGCCATCTCCGGGACTAGCGTTTACAATGAGCAGTTCTTC
NA,TRBJ2-7,NA,TRBV14,CASSQTGSSEQYF,TGTGCCAGCAGCCAAACAGGCAGTAGCGAGCAGTACTTC
TRBD2,TRBJ2-7,NA,TRBV7-8,CASSLAGAAYEQYF,TGTGCCAGCAGCCTAGCGGGGGCCGCCTACGAGCAGTACTTC
NA,TRBJ1-5,NA,TRBV27,CASSLRGKNQPQHF,TGTGCCAGCAGTCTCAGAGGGAAAAATCAGCCCCAGCATTTT
NA,TRBJ2-2,NA,TRBV4-1,CASSQDLGWGPGELFF,TGCGCCAGCAGCCAAGATTTAGGCTGGGGGCCCGGGGAGCTGTTTTTT
TRBD2,TRBJ2-1,NA,TRBV5-4,CASSLLNGGARNEQFF,TGTGCCAGCAGCTTGCTAAACGGGGGGGCGCGGAATGAGCAGTTCTTC
TRBD2,TRBJ2-5,NA,TRBV11-2,CASSLGAGGYQETQYF,TGTGCCAGCAGCTTAGGGGCGGGGGGGTACCAAGAGACCCAGTACTTC
TRBD2,TRBJ2-3,once,TRBV7-2,CASTSGAGTQYF,TGTGCCAGCACTAGCGGTGCGGGTACGCAGTATTTT
NA,TRBJ1-2,NA,TRBV4-1,CASSHEQGVNYGYTF,TGCGCCAGCAGCCACGAACAGGGAGTTAACTATGGCTACACCTTC
TRBD2,TRBJ2-1,NA,TRBV6-5,CASSYPAGVLNEQFF,TGTGCCAGCAGTTACCCAGCGGGGGTCCTTAATGAGCAGTTCTTC
NA,TRBJ1-1,NA,TRBV7-9,CASSPSGRVNTEAFF,TGTGCCAGCAGCCCCTCGGGGAGGGTGAACACTGAAGCTTTCTTT
TRBD1,TRBJ2-7,once,TRBV27,CASSSRTGGYEQYF,TGTGCCAGCAGTTCCCGGACAGGCGGGTACGAGCAGTACTTC
TRBD1,TRBJ1-4,NA,TRBV5-4,CASSLKGQVNEKLFF,TGTGCCAGCAGCTTGAAGGGACAGGTTAATGAAAAACTGTTTTTT
TRBD2,TRBJ2-2,NA,TRBV9,CASSLTVAGGTNTGELFF,TGTGCCAGCAGCCTAACGGTGGCGGGGGGGACGAACACCGGGGAGCTGTTTTTT
TRBD2,TRBJ2-5,NA,TRBV5-1,CASSWTGTTRETQYF,TGCGCCAGCAGCTGGACCGGGACTACAAGGGAGACCCAGTACTTC
TRBD1,TRBJ1-1,NA,TRBV18,CASSPLQGGDTEAFF,TGTGCCAGCTCACCTCTACAGGGGGGGGACACTGAAGCTTTCTTT
TRBD1,TRBJ2-7,once,TRBV10-3,CAISAARTGGIYEQYF,TGTGCCATCAGTGCCGCTAGGACAGGGGGCATCTACGAGCAGTACTTC
NA,TRBJ2-6,NA,TRBV6-5,CASSYSARGGANVLTF,TGTGCCAGCAGTTACTCGGCGCGAGGGGGGGCTAACGTCCTGACTTTC
NA,TRBJ1-2,NA,TRBV5-5,CASSSTNYGYTF,TGTGCCAGCAGCTCCACAAACTATGGCTACACCTTC
TRBD1,TRBJ2-7,NA,TRBV9,CASSAGQGDYEQYF,TGTGCCAGCAGCGCCGGACAGGGCGACTACGAGCAGTACTTC
NA,TRBJ1-1,NA,TRBV4-1,CASSQEFRDTEAFF,TGCGCCAGCAGCCAAGAATTCAGGGACACTGAAGCTTTCTTT
TRBD2,TRBJ2-3,NA,TRBV6-1,CARTLAGGWADTQYF,TGTGCCAGAACACTAGCGGGGGGGTGGGCAGATACGCAGTATTTT
NA,TRBJ2-5,NA,TRBV7-9,CASSYTGLQETQYF,TGTGCCAGCAGCTATACAGGGCTACAAGAGACCCAGTACTTC
NA,TRBJ2-7,NA,TRBV13,CASSFGGPGSEQYF,TGTGCCAGCAGCTTTGGCGGTCCCGGCTCCGAGCAGTACTTC
NA,TRBJ2-7,NA,TRBV14,CASSLSPGTSNYEQYF,TGTGCCAGCAGCCTATCCCCCGGGACAAGTAATTACGAGCAGTACTTC
NA,TRBJ2-5,NA,TRBV5-1,CASSLEGVQTQYF,TGCGCCAGCAGCTTGGAAGGGGTCCAGACCCAGTACTTC
TRBD1,TRBJ2-4,NA,TRBV5-1,CASSSFRDRLAKNIQYF,TGCGCCAGCAGCTCCTTCCGGGACAGACTAGCCAAAAACATTCAGTACTTC
TRBD2,TRBJ2-1,NA,TRBV7-2,CASSSPSAGAYNEQFF,TGTGCCAGCAGCTCCCCCTCCGCGGGGGCCTACAATGAGCAGTTCTTC
TRBD1,TRBJ2-1,once,TRBV4-2,CASSQATGGLGSYNEQFF,TGTGCCAGCAGCCAAGCCACAGGGGGGCTAGGATCCTACAATGAGCAGTTCTTC
NA,TRBJ2-7,NA,TRBV4-2,CASSQTIRDSSFYEQYF,TGTGCCAGCAGCCAGACGATCCGGGACTCAAGTTTCTACGAGCAGTACTTC
TRBD1,TRBJ1-6,NA,TRBV19,CASTTRAGRGPWSPLHF,TGTGCCAGTACCACCCGGGCCGGCAGGGGGCCCTGGTCACCCCTCCACTTT
TRBD1,TRBJ2-6,NA,TRBV18,CASSPFSRQGWLAGANVLTF,TGTGCCAGCTCACCCTTCTCGAGACAGGGGTGGCTAGCTGGGGCCAACGTCCTGACTTTC
NA,TRBJ1-5,NA,TRBV15,CATSRDETMRQPQHF,TGTGCCACCAGCAGAGATGAGACAATGCGTCAGCCCCAGCATTTT
TRBD1,TRBJ1-2,NA,TRBV5-6,CASSKGQGNGYTF,TGTGCCAGCAGCAAAGGACAGGGCAATGGCTACACCTTC
TRBD1,TRBJ2-1,NA,TRBV7-3,CASSFGQGLYNEQFF,TGTGCCAGCAGTTTCGGACAGGGATTGTACAATGAGCAGTTCTTC
NA,TRBJ1-4,NA,TRBV7-9,CASSSPPRTATNEKLFF,TGTGCCAGCAGCTCCCCGCCGAGGACAGCAACTAATGAAAAACTGTTTTTT
TRBD2,TRBJ2-3,NA,TRBV5-1,CASSLVLAGGTDTQYF,TGCGCCAGCAGCTTGGTATTAGCGGGGGGCACAGATACGCAGTATTTT